Presented here are 2 T cell receptor beta chains from one specimen sequenced in a study of response to subunit inactivated influenza vaccine. TCRdb re-analysed the RT-PCR reads in MiXCR, keeping a single row per CDR3 protein. Altogether 860,000 or so distinct CDR3 sequences are present, approximately 21% being singletons, with the ten largest covering about a tenth. The sequences come from PBMCs from blood, collected approximately 5 days after vaccination. The receptors here all came from a man over 45 who received an inactivated influenza vaccine.

The chain recombines TRBV4-1 with TRBJ2-3; 7 positions match TRBD1. V dropped 2 bases and J dropped 1; count of bases not matched to a gene: 9. The length of the CDR3 is 17 residues. The germline CDR1 and CDR2 sequences are MGHRA and YSYEKL. The CDR3 DNA reads as TGCGCCAGCAGCCAACCCTTGAGGGGGCGACGCACAGATACGCAGTATTTT. It specifies CASSQPLRGRRTDTQYF.

The chain carries TRBV14 and TRBJ2-2; a possible D gene is TRBD2 (5 bases). Trimming left V 4 bases short and J 5 bases short, with 17 bases between. The CDR3 covers 16 residues. Germline CDR1 SGHDN, CDR2 FVKESK. CDR3 sequence (DNA): TGTGCCAGCAGCCCACAGACCCCCCTAGCAACCGGGGAGCTGTTTTTT. Amino acid sequence: CASSPQTPLATGELFF.